The present entry profiles one T cell receptor beta chain with its context. Its antigen is not identified. The data originate from a study of T cell repertoires in cytomegalovirus infection. From the reads, TCRdb called clonotypes with MiXCR, one entry per CDR3 protein. The table shows some 230,000 distinct CDR3 sequences, with about 20% occurring only once. From germline, CDR1 is MDHEN and CDR2 SYDVKM. The V and J ends lost 6 bases and 7 bases respectively, with 10 bases between them. The CDR3 has 12 amino acids. Findings and limits, study-wide: Cumulated frequencies of public TCR beta families served to identify carriers of CMV plus the relevant HLA. Dominating the ex vivo response were HLA-C-restricted CMV-specific TCR beta clonotypes.

The sample was CD8+ T cells from PBMCs. The receptor's source is a human donor in good health (CMV status not recorded). Some clones in this sample may be carry-over from other donors' samples. The chain joins TRBV28 to TRBJ1-5; D ambiguous. The CDR3 protein is CASRASSQPQHF. The CDR3 coding sequence is TGTGCCAGCAGGGCCAGTAGCCAGCCCCAGCATTTT.